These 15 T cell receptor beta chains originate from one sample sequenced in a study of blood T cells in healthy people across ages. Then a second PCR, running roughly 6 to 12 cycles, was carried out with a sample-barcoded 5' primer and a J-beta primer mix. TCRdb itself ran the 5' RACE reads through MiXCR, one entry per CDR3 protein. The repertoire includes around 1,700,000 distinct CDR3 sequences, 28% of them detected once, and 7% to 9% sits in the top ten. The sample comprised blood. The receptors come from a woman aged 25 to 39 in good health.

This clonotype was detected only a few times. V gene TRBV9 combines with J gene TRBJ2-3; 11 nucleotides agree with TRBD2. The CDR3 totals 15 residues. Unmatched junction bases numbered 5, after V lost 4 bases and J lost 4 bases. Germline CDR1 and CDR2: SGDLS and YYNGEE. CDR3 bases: TGTGCCAGCAGCTTACCACTAGCGGGAGCAGATACGCAGTATTTT. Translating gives CASSLPLAGADTQYF.

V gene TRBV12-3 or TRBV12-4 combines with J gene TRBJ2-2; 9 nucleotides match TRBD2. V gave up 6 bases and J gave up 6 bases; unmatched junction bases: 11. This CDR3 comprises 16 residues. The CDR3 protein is CASRGVAGEFSGELFF. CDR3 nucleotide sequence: TGTGCCAGCAGGGGGGTAGCGGGAGAATTCTCCGGGGAGCTGTTTTTT.

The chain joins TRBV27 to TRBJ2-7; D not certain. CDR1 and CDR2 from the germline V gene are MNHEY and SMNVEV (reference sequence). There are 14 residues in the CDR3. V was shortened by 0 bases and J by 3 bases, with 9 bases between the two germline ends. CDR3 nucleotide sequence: TGTGCCAGCAGTTTATCCACTCCCAACTACGAGCAGTACTTC. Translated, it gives CASSLSTPNYEQYF.

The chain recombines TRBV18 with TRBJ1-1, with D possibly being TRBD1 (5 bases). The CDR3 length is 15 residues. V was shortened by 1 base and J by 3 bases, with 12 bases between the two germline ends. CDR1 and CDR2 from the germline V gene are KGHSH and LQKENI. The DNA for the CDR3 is TGTGCCAGCTCACCACAGCCGGGGCGCGACACTGAAGCTTTCTTT. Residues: CASSPQPGRDTEAFF.

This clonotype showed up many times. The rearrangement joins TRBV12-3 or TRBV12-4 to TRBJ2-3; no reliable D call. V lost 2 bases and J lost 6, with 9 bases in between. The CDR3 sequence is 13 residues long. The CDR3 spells CASSLILSDTQYF. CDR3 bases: TGTGCCAGCAGTTTAATCCTATCCGATACGCAGTATTTT.

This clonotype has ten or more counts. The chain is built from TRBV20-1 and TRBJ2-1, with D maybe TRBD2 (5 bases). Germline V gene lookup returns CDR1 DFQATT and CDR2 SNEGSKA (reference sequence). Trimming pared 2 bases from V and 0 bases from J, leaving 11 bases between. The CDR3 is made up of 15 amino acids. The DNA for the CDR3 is TGCAGTGCTAGAAGGCTAGCCAGCTCCTACAATGAGCAGTTCTTC. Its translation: CSARRLASSYNEQFF.

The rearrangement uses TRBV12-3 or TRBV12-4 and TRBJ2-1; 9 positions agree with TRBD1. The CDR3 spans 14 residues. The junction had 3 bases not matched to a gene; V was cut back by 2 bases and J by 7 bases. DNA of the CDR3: TGTGCCAGCAGTTTAAACAGGGGGCGGAATGAGCAGTTCTTC. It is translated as CASSLNRGRNEQFF.

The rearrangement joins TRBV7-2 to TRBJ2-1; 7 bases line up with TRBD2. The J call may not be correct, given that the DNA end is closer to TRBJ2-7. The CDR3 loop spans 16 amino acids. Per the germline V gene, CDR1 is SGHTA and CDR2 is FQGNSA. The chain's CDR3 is CASSPRGTASYNEQYF. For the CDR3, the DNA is TGTGCCAGCAGCCCGCGGGGGACCGCTTCCTACAATGAGCAGTACTTC.

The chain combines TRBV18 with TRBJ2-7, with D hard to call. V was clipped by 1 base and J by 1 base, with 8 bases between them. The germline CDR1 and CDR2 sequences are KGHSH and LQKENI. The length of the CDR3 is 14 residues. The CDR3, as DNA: TGTGCCAGCTCACCACTCAAGGAATCCTACGAGCAGTACTTC. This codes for CASSPLKESYEQYF.

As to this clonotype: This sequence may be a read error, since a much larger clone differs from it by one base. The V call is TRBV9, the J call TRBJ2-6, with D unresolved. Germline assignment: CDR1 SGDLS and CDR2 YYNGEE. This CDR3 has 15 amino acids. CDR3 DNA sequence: TGTGCCAGCAGCGTCGGATGGGCTGGGACCAACGTCCTGACTTTC. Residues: CASSVGWAGTNVLTF.

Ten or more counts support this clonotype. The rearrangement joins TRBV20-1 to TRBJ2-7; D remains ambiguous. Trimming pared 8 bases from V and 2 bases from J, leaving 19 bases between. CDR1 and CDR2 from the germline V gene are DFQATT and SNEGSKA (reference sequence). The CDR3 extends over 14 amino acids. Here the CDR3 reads CSCRRSPMAYEQYF. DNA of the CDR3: TGCAGTTGTAGGCGGAGCCCCATGGCCTACGAGCAGTACTTC.

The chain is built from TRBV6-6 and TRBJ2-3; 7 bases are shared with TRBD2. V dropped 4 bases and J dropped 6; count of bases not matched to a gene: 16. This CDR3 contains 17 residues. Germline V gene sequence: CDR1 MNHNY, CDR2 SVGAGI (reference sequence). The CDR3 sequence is CASSLGTIGSRTDTQYF. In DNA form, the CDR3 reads TGTGCCAGCAGTTTAGGGACTATCGGGAGTCGAACCGATACGCAGTATTTT.

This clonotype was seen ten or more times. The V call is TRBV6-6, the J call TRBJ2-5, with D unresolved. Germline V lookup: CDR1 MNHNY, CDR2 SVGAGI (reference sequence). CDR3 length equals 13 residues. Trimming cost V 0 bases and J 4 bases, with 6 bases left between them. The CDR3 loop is CASSYSKGETQYF. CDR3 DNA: TGTGCCAGCAGTTACTCGAAAGGAGAGACCCAGTACTTC.

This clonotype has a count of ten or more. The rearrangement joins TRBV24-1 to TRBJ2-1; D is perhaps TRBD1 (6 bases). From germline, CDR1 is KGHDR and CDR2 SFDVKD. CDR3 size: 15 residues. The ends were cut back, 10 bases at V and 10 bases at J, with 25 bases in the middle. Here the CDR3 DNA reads TGTGCCACGGAGGCAGGGGACACCGGCGGCGGGGAGCAGTTCTTC. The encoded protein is CATEAGDTGGGEQFF.

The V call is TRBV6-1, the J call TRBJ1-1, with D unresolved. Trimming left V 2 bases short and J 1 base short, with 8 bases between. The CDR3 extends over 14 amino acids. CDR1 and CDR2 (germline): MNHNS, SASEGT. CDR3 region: CASSELAANTEAFF. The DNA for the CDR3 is TGTGCCAGCAGTGAACTAGCCGCGAACACTGAAGCTTTCTTT.